Listed below are T cell receptor beta chains from one sample, sequenced in a study of blood T cells in healthy people across ages. TCRdb re-analysed the 5' RACE reads in MiXCR, keeping a single row per CDR3 protein. This repertoire shows roughly 800,000 distinct CDR3 sequences, 25% found once; its top ten account for approximately 3.7%. The same specimen was also included in a second study, on T cells of mothers and their children.

Sequenced: blood. Every receptor here comes from a boy aged 5-17 years in good health. The CDR3 runs from the conserved cysteine through the conserved F or W. D genes are given only for firm matches. Clone size, where shown, is once, few, many, or a class for clones that have expanded.

cdr3_aa: CASSFPLAGTTRQETQYF; cdr3_nt: TGTGCCAGCAGTTTCCCACTAGCGGGAACAACGCGTCAAGAGACCCAGTACTTC; j_call: TRBJ2-5; v_call: TRBV28; cdr3_length: 18; clone_size: .; d_call: TRBD2
cdr3_aa: CASSEVAGSYGYTF; cdr3_nt: TGTGCCAGCAGTGAAGTCGCAGGGTCCTATGGCTACACCTTC; j_call: TRBJ1-2; v_call: TRBV2; cdr3_length: 14; clone_size: .; d_call: .
cdr3_aa: CASNRDSYEKLFF; cdr3_nt: TGTGCCAGCAATCGGGACAGCTATGAAAAACTGTTTTTT; j_call: TRBJ1-4; v_call: TRBV12-3/TRBV12-4; cdr3_length: 13; clone_size: few; d_call: TRBD1
cdr3_aa: CSVETGGSEKLFF; cdr3_nt: TGCAGCGTTGAGACAGGGGGCTCTGAAAAACTGTTTTTT; j_call: TRBJ1-4; v_call: TRBV29-1; cdr3_length: 13; clone_size: few; d_call: TRBD1
cdr3_aa: CSARVEQGASYNEQFF; cdr3_nt: TGCAGTGCTAGAGTGGAGCAGGGGGCCTCCTACAATGAGCAGTTCTTC; j_call: TRBJ2-1; v_call: TRBV20-1; cdr3_length: 16; clone_size: .; d_call: TRBD1
cdr3_aa: CATSDDRGSRGETQYF; cdr3_nt: TGTGCCACCAGCGACGACAGGGGCAGTAGAGGAGAGACCCAGTACTTC; j_call: TRBJ2-5; v_call: TRBV15; cdr3_length: 16; clone_size: few; d_call: TRBD1
cdr3_aa: CSARDIRTGNQKTQYF; cdr3_nt: TGCAGTGCTAGAGACATAAGGACAGGGAATCAAAAGACCCAGTACTTC; j_call: TRBJ2-5; v_call: TRBV20-1; cdr3_length: 16; clone_size: .; d_call: TRBD1
cdr3_aa: CASSFSSSATNEKLFF; cdr3_nt: TGCGCCAGCAGCTTCTCATCGTCAGCAACTAATGAAAAACTGTTTTTT; j_call: TRBJ1-4; v_call: TRBV5-1; cdr3_length: 16; clone_size: few; d_call: .
cdr3_aa: CSARPSGKQETQYF; cdr3_nt: TGCAGTGCTAGACCCAGCGGAAAGCAAGAGACCCAGTACTTC; j_call: TRBJ2-5; v_call: TRBV20-1; cdr3_length: 14; clone_size: .; d_call: .
cdr3_aa: CASSKKTSGRDGETQYF; cdr3_nt: TGTGCCAGCAGCAAAAAGACTAGCGGGAGAGATGGGGAGACCCAGTACTTC; j_call: TRBJ2-5; v_call: TRBV7-2; cdr3_length: 17; clone_size: .; d_call: TRBD2
cdr3_aa: CATSSDGVSQETQYF; cdr3_nt: TGTGCCACCAGTAGTGACGGGGTTTCCCAAGAGACCCAGTACTTC; j_call: TRBJ2-5; v_call: TRBV24-1; cdr3_length: 15; clone_size: .; d_call: .
cdr3_aa: CASSQDFGTGSSNEQFF; cdr3_nt: TGTGCCAGCAGCCAAGATTTCGGGACGGGATCGTCCAATGAGCAGTTCTTC; j_call: TRBJ2-1; v_call: TRBV14; cdr3_length: 17; clone_size: .; d_call: .
cdr3_aa: CASSSRKGRLTEETQYF; cdr3_nt: TGCGCCAGCAGCTCGCGGAAAGGGCGGCTGACTGAAGAGACCCAGTACTTC; j_call: TRBJ2-5; v_call: TRBV5-1; cdr3_length: 17; clone_size: many; d_call: .
cdr3_aa: CASSSSLDGSRLDEQYF; cdr3_nt: TGTGCCAGCAGTTCCTCACTCGACGGGTCTCGGCTAGACGAGCAGTACTTC; j_call: TRBJ2-7; v_call: TRBV28; cdr3_length: 17; clone_size: few; d_call: .
cdr3_aa: CSARDGAVLNTEAFF; cdr3_nt: TGCAGTGCTAGAGATGGGGCAGTCTTGAACACTGAAGCTTTCTTT; j_call: TRBJ1-1; v_call: TRBV20-1; cdr3_length: 15; clone_size: .; d_call: .
cdr3_aa: CASSLAPGEGGYGYTF; cdr3_nt: TGTGCCAGCAGCTTAGCCCCTGGGGAGGGCGGTTATGGCTACACCTTC; j_call: TRBJ1-2; v_call: TRBV7-2; cdr3_length: 16; clone_size: .; d_call: .
cdr3_aa: CASSPTRPPLLAALNTGELFF; cdr3_nt: TGCGCCAGCAGCCCAACACGCCCTCCCCTACTAGCGGCACTAAACACCGGGGAGCTGTTTTTT; j_call: TRBJ2-2; v_call: TRBV4-1; cdr3_length: 21; clone_size: .; d_call: TRBD2
cdr3_aa: CASSGVIWGRTSTSTEAFF; cdr3_nt: TGCGCCAGCAGTGGAGTAATATGGGGACGAACCTCCACCAGCACTGAAGCTTTCTTT; j_call: TRBJ1-1; v_call: TRBV10-2; cdr3_length: 19; clone_size: few; d_call: .
cdr3_aa: CSARETVTGELFF; cdr3_nt: TGCAGTGCTAGAGAGACGGTCACCGGGGAGCTGTTTTTT; j_call: TRBJ2-2; v_call: TRBV20-1; cdr3_length: 13; clone_size: .; d_call: .
cdr3_aa: CASGGAEEAYEQYF; cdr3_nt: TGTGCCAGCGGGGGGGCGGAGGAAGCCTACGAGCAGTACTTC; j_call: TRBJ2-7; v_call: TRBV27; cdr3_length: 14; clone_size: .; d_call: .
cdr3_aa: CASSLALTGSDTIYF; cdr3_nt: TGTGCCAGCAGCTTAGCGCTTACAGGGTCGGACACCATATATTTT; j_call: TRBJ1-3; v_call: TRBV7-9; cdr3_length: 15; clone_size: few; d_call: .
cdr3_aa: CASSYGTSGRKNNEQFF; cdr3_nt: TGTGCCAGCAGTTATGGGACTAGCGGGAGGAAAAACAATGAGCAGTTCTTC; j_call: TRBJ2-1; v_call: TRBV6-5; cdr3_length: 17; clone_size: .; d_call: TRBD2
cdr3_aa: CASSEEGYYEQYF; cdr3_nt: TGTGCCAGCAGTGAAGAGGGTTACTACGAGCAGTACTTC; j_call: TRBJ2-7; v_call: TRBV2; cdr3_length: 13; clone_size: .; d_call: .
cdr3_aa: CASSFPRSYGYTF; cdr3_nt: TGTGCCAGCAGTTTCCCCAGGAGCTATGGCTACACCTTC; j_call: TRBJ1-2; v_call: TRBV27; cdr3_length: 13; clone_size: .; d_call: .
cdr3_aa: CASSLEGFGTQHF; cdr3_nt: TGTGCCAGCAGCTTAGAGGGGTTTGGGACCCAGCATTTT; j_call: TRBJ1-5; v_call: TRBV7-2; cdr3_length: 13; clone_size: .; d_call: .
cdr3_aa: CASRAGLSGNTIYF; cdr3_nt: TGTGCCAGCAGGGCGGGCCTCTCTGGAAACACCATATATTTT; j_call: TRBJ1-3; v_call: TRBV6-5; cdr3_length: 14; clone_size: .; d_call: .
cdr3_aa: CASSLVDRDFNTEAFF; cdr3_nt: TGTGCCAGCAGCTTAGTCGACAGGGATTTTAACACTGAAGCTTTCTTT; j_call: TRBJ1-1; v_call: TRBV7-9; cdr3_length: 16; clone_size: .; d_call: TRBD1
cdr3_aa: CASTRPRESYEQYF; cdr3_nt: TGTGCCAGCACCCGACCCCGGGAGAGCTACGAGCAGTACTTC; j_call: TRBJ2-7; v_call: TRBV6-2/TRBV6-3; cdr3_length: 14; clone_size: .; d_call: .
cdr3_aa: CSARDPWGRYEQYF; cdr3_nt: TGCAGTGCTAGAGACCCGTGGGGTAGATACGAGCAGTACTTC; j_call: TRBJ2-7; v_call: TRBV20-1; cdr3_length: 14; clone_size: few; d_call: .
cdr3_aa: CSASTGGNSLSNQPQHF; cdr3_nt: TGCAGTGCTAGTACAGGGGGTAATTCTTTGAGCAATCAGCCCCAGCATTTT; j_call: TRBJ1-5; v_call: TRBV20-1; cdr3_length: 17; clone_size: .; d_call: TRBD1
cdr3_aa: CASSFGTGAGEQYF; cdr3_nt: TGTGCCAGCTCCTTCGGGACGGGGGCGGGCGAGCAGTACTTC; j_call: TRBJ2-7; v_call: TRBV7-2; cdr3_length: 14; clone_size: .; d_call: .
cdr3_aa: CASSRTDRRGNQPQHF; cdr3_nt: TGTGCCAGCAGTCGGACAGACAGGCGCGGGAATCAGCCCCAGCATTTT; j_call: TRBJ1-5; v_call: TRBV28; cdr3_length: 16; clone_size: .; d_call: .
cdr3_aa: CASSRGQGKETQYF; cdr3_nt: TGTGCCAGCAGCCGGGGACAGGGAAAAGAGACCCAGTACTTC; j_call: TRBJ2-5; v_call: TRBV12-3/TRBV12-4; cdr3_length: 14; clone_size: .; d_call: TRBD1
cdr3_aa: CAIQQGARETQYF; cdr3_nt: TGTGCCATCCAACAGGGCGCCCGAGAGACCCAGTACTTC; j_call: TRBJ2-5; v_call: TRBV28; cdr3_length: 13; clone_size: .; d_call: .
cdr3_aa: CASSWIKGSYAEAFF; cdr3_nt: TGTGCCAGCAGCTGGATTAAGGGGTCCTACGCTGAAGCTTTCTTT; j_call: TRBJ1-1; v_call: TRBV28; cdr3_length: 15; clone_size: few; d_call: .
cdr3_aa: CASSPGLQRGSDEQYF; cdr3_nt: TGTGCCAGCAGTCCCGGACTACAGCGTGGCTCCGACGAGCAGTACTTC; j_call: TRBJ2-7; v_call: TRBV28; cdr3_length: 16; clone_size: .; d_call: .
cdr3_aa: CASSSSLAVGYNEQFF; cdr3_nt: TGTGCCAGCAGCTCATCCCTAGCGGTGGGATACAATGAGCAGTTCTTC; j_call: TRBJ2-1; v_call: TRBV7-2; cdr3_length: 16; clone_size: .; d_call: TRBD2
cdr3_aa: CASSSGTGARETQYF; cdr3_nt: TGCGCCAGCAGCTCCGGGACAGGGGCGAGGGAGACCCAGTACTTC; j_call: TRBJ2-5; v_call: TRBV5-1; cdr3_length: 15; clone_size: few; d_call: TRBD1
cdr3_aa: CSVGTGYDEQYF; cdr3_nt: TGCAGCGTTGGAACGGGCTACGACGAGCAGTACTTC; j_call: TRBJ2-7; v_call: TRBV29-1; cdr3_length: 12; clone_size: .; d_call: .
cdr3_aa: CASSQAGSGHYGYTF; cdr3_nt: TGTGCCAGCAGCCAAGCAGGGAGCGGCCACTATGGCTACACCTTC; j_call: TRBJ1-2; v_call: TRBV4-2; cdr3_length: 15; clone_size: few; d_call: .
cdr3_aa: CSVLTAQETQYF; cdr3_nt: TGCAGCGTTCTGACAGCCCAAGAGACCCAGTACTTC; j_call: TRBJ2-5; v_call: TRBV29-1; cdr3_length: 12; clone_size: .; d_call: .
cdr3_aa: CASSYLGADEKLFF; cdr3_nt: TGTGCCAGCAGCTACCTGGGGGCGGATGAAAAACTGTTTTTT; j_call: TRBJ1-4; v_call: TRBV6-2/TRBV6-3; cdr3_length: 14; clone_size: few; d_call: .
cdr3_aa: CASSRGFMETNLREQYF; cdr3_nt: TGTGCCAGCAGCCGGGGGTTTATGGAAACTAACCTACGCGAGCAGTACTTC; j_call: TRBJ2-7; v_call: TRBV7-9; cdr3_length: 17; clone_size: few; d_call: .
cdr3_aa: CASTLAPGETQYF; cdr3_nt: TGTGCCAGCACCCTAGCTCCGGGGGAGACCCAGTACTTC; j_call: TRBJ2-5; v_call: TRBV27; cdr3_length: 13; clone_size: .; d_call: .
cdr3_aa: CASRRGAHYGYTF; cdr3_nt: TGTGCCAGCAGACGAGGGGCCCACTATGGCTACACCTTC; j_call: TRBJ1-2; v_call: TRBV6-5; cdr3_length: 13; clone_size: .; d_call: .
cdr3_aa: CASREGGVDKNIQYF; cdr3_nt: TGTGCCAGCAGGGAAGGGGGCGTTGACAAAAACATTCAGTACTTC; j_call: TRBJ2-4; v_call: TRBV12-3/TRBV12-4; cdr3_length: 15; clone_size: few; d_call: TRBD1
cdr3_aa: CSVEGGGQDGAYEQYF; cdr3_nt: TGCAGCGTTGAAGGGGGTGGGCAGGATGGGGCCTACGAGCAGTACTTC; j_call: TRBJ2-7; v_call: TRBV29-1; cdr3_length: 16; clone_size: few; d_call: .
cdr3_aa: CSVEDSSYEQYF; cdr3_nt: TGCAGCGTTGAGGACAGCTCCTACGAGCAGTACTTC; j_call: TRBJ2-7; v_call: TRBV29-1; cdr3_length: 12; clone_size: .; d_call: .
cdr3_aa: CSAEGQRSSYEQYF; cdr3_nt: TGCAGTGCGGAGGGACAGAGAAGCTCCTACGAGCAGTACTTC; j_call: TRBJ2-7; v_call: TRBV20-1; cdr3_length: 14; clone_size: .; d_call: .
cdr3_aa: CASSLVWLAGNEQYF; cdr3_nt: TGTGCCAGCAGCTTAGTTTGGCTAGCGGGAAACGAGCAGTACTTC; j_call: TRBJ2-7; v_call: TRBV7-9; cdr3_length: 15; clone_size: .; d_call: TRBD2